The 28 T cell receptor beta chains in this list originate from one sample, sequenced in a study of PD-L1 blockade in urothelial cancer. As for time point: pretreatment peripheral blood. Produced via immunoSEQ multiplex PCR; TCRdb's table is partial and in-frame only. The sample has tens of thousands of clones, approximately 80% seen once; the top ten hold 15% to 20%. Material: PBMCs, obtained around atezolizumab (anti-PD-L1) treatment. These receptors originate from a man in his sixties with urothelial cancer.

Ten or more counts support this clone. V and J are TRBV11-2 and TRBJ1-2, with a weak D call TRBD1 (6 bases). Trimming pared 4 bases from V and 3 bases from J, leaving 12 bases between. Per germline, CDR1 SGHAT and CDR2 FQNNGV. This CDR3 spans 14 amino acids. The CDR3 region has the DNA TGTGCCAGCAGCTCTCAAGGGGGTTACTATGGCTACACCTTC. The encoded protein is CASSSQGGYYGYTF.

V is TRBV20-1 and J is TRBJ1-1; D call uncertain. The CDR3 loop spans 11 amino acids. Looked up from germline, CDR1 is DFQATT and CDR2 is SNEGSKA (reference sequence). CDR3 DNA: TGCAGAAAGTCGGAGGGCACTGAAGCTTTCTTT. This sequence encodes CRKSEGTEAFF.

This clone was counted between two and nine times. This chain links TRBV18 with TRBJ2-4, with TRBD1 as a possible D gene (6 bases). Germline CDR1 reads KGHSH; CDR2 reads LQKENI. V was trimmed by 4 bases and J by 4 bases, leaving 8 bases between them. This CDR3 region has 13 residues. This CDR3 is CASSQGQKNIQYF. The CDR3 coding sequence is TGTGCCAGCTCACAAGGACAGAAAAACATTCAGTACTTC.

The chain joins TRBV10-3 to TRBJ1-6, with 9 bases matching TRBD1. This CDR3 has 14 amino acids. The ends lost 4 bases at V and 10 bases at J; junction bases unmatched: 5. The germline V gene encodes CDR1 ENHRY and CDR2 SYGVKD. CDR3 loop: CAISGTGVDSPLHF. CDR3 DNA: TGTGCCATCAGTGGGACAGGGGTAGACTCACCCCTCCACTTT.

This rearrangement joins TRBV5-4 to TRBJ2-3; a possible D gene is TRBD2 (6 bases). This CDR3 has 16 amino acids. V was clipped by 4 bases and J by 0 bases, with 15 bases between them. CDR1 SGHNT and CDR2 YYREEE come from the germline V gene (reference sequence). CDR3 in DNA: TGTGCCAGCAGCCGCGATAGCGGAACTAGCACAGATACGCAGTATTTT. As protein: CASSRDSGTSTDTQYF. Full variable domain (rest looked up from reference TRBV5-4 and TRBJ2-3): ETGVTQSPTHLIKTRGQQVTLRCSSQSGHNTVSWYQQALGQGPQFIFQYYREEENGRGNFPPRFSGLQFPNYSSELNVNALELDDSALYLCASSRDSGTSTDTQYFGPGTRLTVL.

This clone has only one observation. The chain recombines TRBV7-2 with TRBJ2-2, with TRBD2 identical over 15 bases. Germline V gene data show CDR1 as SGHTA and CDR2 as FQGNSA. The CDR3 contains 18 residues. The V gene end was trimmed by 4 bases and the J gene end by 2 bases; junction bases not matched to a gene: 5. The CDR3 here is CASSSRTSGGGNTGELFF. DNA of the CDR3: TGTGCCAGCAGCTCAAGGACTAGCGGGGGGGGAAACACCGGGGAGCTGTTTTTT. Complete variable domain (other parts from reference TRBV7-2 and TRBJ2-2): GAGVSQSPSNKVTEKGKDVELRCDPISGHTALYWYRQSLGQGLEFLIYFQGNSAPDKSGLPSDRFSAERTGGSVSTLTIQRTQQEDSAVYLCASSSRTSGGGNTGELFFGEGSRLTVL.

The rearrangement links TRBV5-1 to TRBJ2-1; 12 bases align to TRBD2. This CDR3 is 15 amino acids long. V lost 4 bases, J lost 9 bases, and 8 bases stayed unmatched. Germline V lookup: CDR1 SGHRS, CDR2 YFSETQ. CDR3 bases: TGCGCCAGCAGCCCGACTAGCGGGAGTATTCGTGAGCAGTTCTTC. This translates into CASSPTSGSIREQFF.

CDR3 nucleotide sequence: TGTGCCACCGAGGAAGCGGGGGGGAGGAAGACCCAGTACTTC. It codes for CATEEAGGRKTQYF. The chain joins TRBV6-1 to TRBJ2-5; TRBD2 aligns across 10 bases. The CDR3 consists of 14 residues. Germline V gene sequence: CDR1 MNHNS, CDR2 SASEGT. The ends lost 10 bases at V and 6 bases at J; junction bases unmatched: 11.

The rearrangement joins TRBV18 to TRBJ1-1; 12 nucleotides agree with TRBD1. The germline V gene encodes CDR1 KGHSH and CDR2 LQKENI. The ends lost 3 bases at V and 5 bases at J; junction bases unmatched: 16. The CDR3 spans 19 residues. CDR3 residues: CASSPVSPGQGASGTEAFF. CDR3 sequence (DNA): TGTGCCAGCTCACCGGTCTCCCCGGGACAGGGGGCAAGTGGGACTGAAGCTTTCTTT.

This clone was seen more than once but under ten times. The chain recombines TRBV7-2 with TRBJ1-1; no clear D gene. Trimming pared 1 base from V and 7 bases from J, leaving 7 bases between. This CDR3 contains 12 residues. The germline V gene encodes CDR1 SGHTA and CDR2 FQGNSA. The CDR3 here is CASSLVYNEAFF. The CDR3, as DNA: TGTGCCAGCAGCTTAGTTTACAATGAAGCTTTCTTT.

This chain uses TRBV5-4 with TRBJ2-3; D ambiguous. V lost 2 bases, J lost 0 bases, and 7 bases lay in between. The germline V gene encodes CDR1 SGHNT and CDR2 YYREEE (reference sequence). The CDR3 is made up of 14 amino acids. CDR3 DNA: TGTGCCAGCAGCTTCTCACTAAGCACAGATACGCAGTATTTT. It is translated as CASSFSLSTDTQYF.

This rearrangement joins TRBV7-6 to TRBJ2-1; tentative D call: TRBD1 (6 bases). Per germline, CDR1 SGHVS and CDR2 FNYEAQ. Trimming left V 4 bases short and J 4 bases short, with 8 bases between. This CDR3 has 13 amino acids. DNA for the CDR3: TGTGCCAGCAGCTCCGGACAGTACAATGAGCAGTTCTTC. Protein product: CASSSGQYNEQFF.

This clone was seen a few times. The chain joins TRBV2 to TRBJ1-5; D might be TRBD1 (5 bases). V was trimmed by 1 base and J by 2 bases, leaving 12 bases between them. Germline V gene data show CDR1 as SNHLY and CDR2 as FYNNEI. This CDR3 is 16 amino acids long. The DNA of the CDR3 is TGTGCCAGCAGTGAAGTAGGAGGGGATGGCAATCAGCCCCAGCATTTT. This gives the protein CASSEVGGDGNQPQHF.

The CDR3 protein is CASSVAGGGDTQYF. The CDR3 coding sequence is TGTGCCAGCAGCGTAGCGGGGGGAGGAGATACGCAGTATTTT. The V gene is TRBV9, the J gene TRBJ2-3, with 7 bases matching TRBD2. The CDR3 is made up of 14 amino acids. Germline trimming cut 0 bases from V and 5 bases from J; bases unmatched to any gene: 3. Germline CDR1 is SGDLS and CDR2 is YYNGEE.

The CDR3 loop reads CASSQDKGAAGYTF. As DNA, the CDR3 is TGTGCCAGCAGCCAAGATAAGGGGGCCGCTGGCTACACCTTC. V usage is TRBV14 and J usage is TRBJ1-2; TRBD1 agrees at 7 bases. The trim removed 0 bases at V and 7 bases at J, leaving 5 bases unmatched. This CDR3 has 14 amino acids. Germline-derived CDR1 and CDR2 are SGHDN and FVKESK.

J is TRBJ1-4 and V is TRBV23-1; unclear D gene. TRBV23-1 is classed as an ORF, of uncertain function. V lost 0 bases and J 0 bases, leaving 11 bases between the germline ends. The CDR3 runs to 17 residues. The CDR3 loop reads CASSQSARTTTNEKLFF. DNA for the CDR3: TGCGCCAGCAGTCAATCAGCCAGGACTACAACTAATGAAAAACTGTTTTTT.

This chain connects TRBV4-1 to TRBJ2-1; 14 bases map to TRBD2. The germline CDR1 and CDR2 sequences are MGHRA and YSYEKL. The CDR3 has 19 residues. With 0 bases clipped from V and 10 bases from J, the junction kept 14 bases outside the gene matches. The DNA of the CDR3 is TGCGCCAGCAGCCAAGAAGGACTAGCGGGAGGTCGAGTGGGATACGAGCAGTTCTTC. This translates into CASSQEGLAGGRVGYEQFF.

J is TRBJ2-5 and V is TRBV30, with 8 bases identical to TRBD2. Unmatched junction bases numbered 14, after V lost 3 bases and J lost 5 bases. The CDR3 contains 16 residues. The germline V gene encodes CDR1 GTSNPN and CDR2 SVGIG (reference sequence). In nucleotides, the CDR3 is TGTGCCTGGAGCGGCGGGAGCGGGAGTTTACGGGAGACCCAGTACTTC. Residues: CAWSGGSGSLRETQYF. Combining the CDR3 with reference TRBV30 and TRBJ2-5 gives the whole variable domain SQTIHQWPATLVQPVGSPLSLECTVEGTSNPNLYWYRQAAGRGLQLLFYSVGIGQISSEVPQNLSASRPQDRQFILSSKKLLLSDSGFYLCAWSGGSGSLRETQYFGPGTRLLVL.

This clone was seen a handful of times. For the CDR3, the DNA is TGTGCCAGCAGCTTAGGCGCTAGTGCCGGGGAGCTGTTTTTT. Amino acid sequence: CASSLGASAGELFF. The V and J genes are TRBV11-3 and TRBJ2-2; unclear D gene. The CDR3 extends over 14 amino acids. Trimming removed 1 base at V and 6 bases at J, with 9 bases between. Per germline, CDR1 SGHNT and CDR2 YENEEA.

The chain is built from TRBV10-2 and TRBJ1-3; 7 positions match TRBD1. Trimming took 7 bases from V and 4 from J; bases not matched to a gene: 7. The V gene's germline CDR1 is WSHSY and CDR2 SAAADI. The CDR3 has 14 residues. The CDR3 bases are TGCGCCAGCACCGGTCAGGGGGTCGGAAACACCATATATTTT. As protein: CASTGQGVGNTIYF.

In this sample, this clone turned up once. Additional DNA sequences in this sample encode the identical CDR3. The rearrangement uses TRBV5-4 and TRBJ2-5, with 8 bases identical to TRBD2. J lost 5 bases, V lost 1 base, and 4 bases had no gene match. The CDR3 sequence is 14 residues long. CDR1 SGHNT and CDR2 YYREEE come from the germline V gene (reference sequence). In DNA form, the CDR3 reads TGTGCCAGCAGCTTGAGCGGGGGCCGGGAGACCCAGTACTTC. Protein: CASSLSGGRETQYF.

The chain has TRBV9 and TRBJ2-3, with a tentative D call TRBD2 (7 bases). Trimming pared 1 base from V and 5 bases from J, leaving 14 bases between. CDR3 length equals 15 residues. The germline gives CDR1 SGDLS, CDR2 YYNGEE. DNA of the CDR3: TGTGCCAGCAGCGTACTTGAGGGGGGGATAGATACGCAGTATTTT. Translating gives CASSVLEGGIDTQYF.

The chain couples TRBV2 to TRBJ1-2, with D possibly TRBD1 on 6 matching bases. Germline assignment: CDR1 SNHLY and CDR2 FYNNEI. This CDR3 has 13 residues. V lost 7 bases and J 8 bases, leaving 17 bases between the germline ends. This chain's CDR3 is CASTVAGDVGYTF. The CDR3, as DNA: TGTGCCAGCACGGTCGCAGGGGATGTCGGCTACACCTTC.

V and J are TRBV18 and TRBJ1-1, with a possible D match to TRBD1 (6 bases). Trimming removed 1 base from V and 1 base from J, with 10 bases in between. CDR3 length: 15 residues. Looked up from germline, CDR1 is KGHSH and CDR2 is LQKENI. CDR3 residues: CASSPRRTENTEAFF. The CDR3 region has the DNA TGTGCCAGCTCACCACGCAGGACAGAGAACACTGAAGCTTTCTTT.

This clone was detected once. J is TRBJ2-3 and V is TRBV9; TRBD2 agrees at 9 bases. The junction had 3 bases not matched to a gene; V was cut back by 0 bases and J by 4 bases. The CDR3 runs 15 residues. The germline V gene encodes CDR1 SGDLS and CDR2 YYNGEE. The CDR3 reads CASSVAGTSSDTQYF. The CDR3 bases are TGTGCCAGCAGCGTAGCGGGGACTAGCTCAGATACGCAGTATTTT.

The V call is TRBV5-5, the J call TRBJ2-1; 9 bases are shared with TRBD2. CDR3 length equals 15 residues. J gave up 8 bases and V 4 bases, and 10 bases lay outside the gene matches. Germline CDR1 and CDR2: SGHKS and YYEKEE (reference sequence). CDR3 residues: CASSPLAGGTDEQFF. The CDR3 DNA sequence: TGTGCCAGCAGCCCTCTGGCGGGGGGGACGGATGAGCAGTTCTTC.

The V gene is TRBV29-1, the J gene TRBJ2-1, with a weak D call TRBD1 (6 bases). Germline V gene data show CDR1 as SQVTM and CDR2 as ANQGSEA. The CDR3 loop spans 15 amino acids. V was trimmed by 4 bases and J by 6 bases, leaving 19 bases between them. CDR3 in amino acids: CSVVIPGANPNEQFF. CDR3 in DNA: TGCAGCGTTGTAATCCCAGGGGCCAACCCCAATGAGCAGTTCTTC.

This chain joins TRBV6-5 and TRBJ1-2, with 8 positions matching TRBD1. Germline V gene sequence: CDR1 MNHEY, CDR2 SVGAGI. V was clipped by 4 bases and J by 7 bases; unmatched bases: 5. The CDR3 totals 13 residues. The CDR3 DNA reads TGTGCCAGCAGTTGGGACAGGATGGGTGGCTACACCTTC. This codes for CASSWDRMGGYTF.